The table lists the clone carrying this TCR beta chain with a few counts. What it binds is not known. The data originate from a study of cytomegalovirus exposure and HLA in healthy donors. Points from the study as a whole: Cytomegalovirus association was assigned to around 150 TCR beta chains.

The primer mix had 60 Vbeta and 13 Jbeta primers. The protocol was immunoSEQ multiplex PCR, while the TCRdb copy is restricted to in-frame clones and leaves out a portion. This table has about 130,000 clones, approximately 82% appearing once. V lost 6 bases to trimming and J lost 9 bases, with 15 bases between them. Germline V gives CDR1 MNHNS, CDR2 SASEGT. The CDR3 length is 14 residues. This chain joins TRBV6-1 and TRBJ1-6; no clear D gene. The origin of this receptor is a woman aged 18 to 35 in good health and CMV-seropositive. The source material was PBMCs. The CDR3 spells CASSPEEEVSPLHF. CDR3 bases: TGTGCCAGCAGCCCGGAGGAGGAAGTTTCACCCCTCCACTTT.